The rows below give T cell receptor beta chains drawn from one sample of a study of cytomegalovirus exposure and HLA in healthy donors. Here immunoSEQ multiplex PCR was the method, and the copy in TCRdb shows in-frame clones only, minus some. The repertoire has under 200,000 clones, 62% of them found once; the top ten carry about 2.9%. The material sequenced was PBMCs. The receptors derive from a man in his forties or fifties in good health and CMV-seronegative. Each CDR3 is given with its conserved first and last residue. The D gene is left open where the match is weak.

TRBV19	TRBJ1-5	TRBD1	CASSIAGDRGDQPQHF
TRBV5-4	TRBJ2-3	-	CASRPDRTYTDTQYF
TRBV2	TRBJ2-7	-	CASSEALRLAYEQYF
TRBV10-3	TRBJ2-1	TRBD2	CAIRETSGRTQHSYNEQFF
TRBV7-9	TRBJ2-5	-	CSSTSPRRETQYF
TRBV29-1	TRBJ1-4	-	CSVEDSDSMIEKLFF
TRBV30	TRBJ2-1	-	CAWSVRQDNEQFF
TRBV7-9	TRBJ2-7	TRBD2	CASSIGTSGTSDEQYF
TRBV7-9	TRBJ1-2	-	CASSLGGLWYGYTF
TRBV15	TRBJ2-5	-	CATSRYSRRLQETQYF
TRBV11-2	TRBJ1-4	-	CASRPDLTTNEKLFF
TRBV10-2	TRBJ1-1	-	CASSEGRAGAGEAFF
TRBV6-1	TRBJ1-3	TRBD1	CASSARTGQVISSGNTIYF
TRBV18	TRBJ2-3	TRBD1	CASSYRGLGTDTQYF
TRBV10-3	TRBJ1-2	-	CAISEEGVQGAYGYTF
TRBV27	TRBJ2-2	TRBD2	CASSLNLAGATGELFF
TRBV5-4	TRBJ2-2	-	CASRQGSGAGELFF
TRBV6-5	TRBJ2-5	TRBD2	CASSYGTRQETQYF
TRBV21-1	TRBJ2-7	-	CASSKVRCEQYF
TRBV6-1	TRBJ1-2	-	CASSEWRENNYGYTF
TRBV2	TRBJ2-1	-	CASTGGQVINEQFF
TRBV5-8	TRBJ2-1	-	CASSFRTLPHNEQFF
TRBV6-5	TRBJ2-2	-	CASSYSALVLPGELFF
TRBV27	TRBJ1-4	-	CASTRGAATNEKLFF
TRBV6-1	-	-	CASRVALATYEQYF
TRBV29-1	TRBJ1-2	-	CSVFPPGQAYGYTF
TRBV30	TRBJ2-3	-	CAWMAGPSTDTQYF
TRBV6-5	TRBJ1-5	-	CASSYRQNQPQHF
TRBV6-4	TRBJ2-2	TRBD2	CASSVLAGADTGELFF
TRBV27	TRBJ1-3	-	CASSSSGLGGNTIYF
TRBV2	TRBJ1-5	-	CASSVLSKNQPQHF
TRBV10-3	TRBJ1-1	-	CAISESRDGDTEAFF